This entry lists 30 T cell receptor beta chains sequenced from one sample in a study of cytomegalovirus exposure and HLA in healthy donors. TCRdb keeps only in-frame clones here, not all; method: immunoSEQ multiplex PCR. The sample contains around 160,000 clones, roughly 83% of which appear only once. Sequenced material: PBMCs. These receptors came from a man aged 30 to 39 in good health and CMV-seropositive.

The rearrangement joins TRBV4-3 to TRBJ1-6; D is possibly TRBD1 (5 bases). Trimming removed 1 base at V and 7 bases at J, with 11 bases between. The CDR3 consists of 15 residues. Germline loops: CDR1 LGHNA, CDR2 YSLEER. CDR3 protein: CASSQGSGYNSPLHF. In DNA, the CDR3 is TGCGCCAGCAGCCAAGGTTCAGGGTACAATTCACCCCTCCACTTT.

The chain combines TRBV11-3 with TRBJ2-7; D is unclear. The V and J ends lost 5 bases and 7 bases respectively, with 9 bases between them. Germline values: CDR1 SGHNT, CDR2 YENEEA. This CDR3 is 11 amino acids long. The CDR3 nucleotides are TGTGCCAGCAGCCCCCCAAAAGAGCAGTACTTC. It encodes CASSPPKEQYF.

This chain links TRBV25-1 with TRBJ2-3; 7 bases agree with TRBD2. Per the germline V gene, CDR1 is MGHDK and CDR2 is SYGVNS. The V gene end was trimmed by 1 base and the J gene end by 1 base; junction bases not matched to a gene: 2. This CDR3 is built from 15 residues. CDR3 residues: CASSESAGGTDTQYF. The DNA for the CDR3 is TGTGCCAGCAGTGAATCGGCGGGAGGCACAGATACGCAGTATTTT. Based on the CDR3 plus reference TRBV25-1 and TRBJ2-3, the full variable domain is EADIYQTPRYLVIGTGKKITLECSQTMGHDKMYWYQQDPGMELHLIHYSYGVNSTEKGDLSSESTVSRIRTEHFPLTLESARPSHTSQYLCASSESAGGTDTQYFGPGTRLTVL.

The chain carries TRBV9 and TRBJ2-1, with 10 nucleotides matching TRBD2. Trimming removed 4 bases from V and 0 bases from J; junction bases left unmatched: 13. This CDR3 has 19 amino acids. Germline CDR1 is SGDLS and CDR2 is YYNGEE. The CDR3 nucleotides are TGTGCCAGCAGCCCCCCCGGACTAGCGGTTCCCAGCTCCTACAATGAGCAGTTCTTC. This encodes CASSPPGLAVPSSYNEQFF. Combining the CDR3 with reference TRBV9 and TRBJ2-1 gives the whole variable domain DSGVTQTPKHLITATGQRVTLRCSPRSGDLSVYWYQQSLDQGLQFLIQYYNGEERAKGNILERFSAQQFPDLHSELNLSSLELGDSALYFCASSPPGLAVPSSYNEQFFGPGTRLTVL.

CDR3 DNA: TGTGCCAGCAGTTCAGTTATCGGTAGGGAGGGCCGCACCGGGGAGCTGTTTTTT. Its translation is CASSSVIGREGRTGELFF. The genes are TRBV28 and TRBJ2-2, with 7 bases matching TRBD2. V trimming: 4 bases; J trimming: 4 bases; junction bases outside the gene matches: 15. This CDR3 has 18 amino acids. Germline CDR1 MDHEN, CDR2 SYDVKM.

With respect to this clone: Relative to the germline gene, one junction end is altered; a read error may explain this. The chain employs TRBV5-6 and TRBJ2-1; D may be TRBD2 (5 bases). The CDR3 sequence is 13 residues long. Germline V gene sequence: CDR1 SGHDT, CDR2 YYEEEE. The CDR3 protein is CASSSDLYIEQFF. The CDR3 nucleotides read TGTGCCAGCAGCTCGGACTTATACATTGAGCAGTTCTTC.

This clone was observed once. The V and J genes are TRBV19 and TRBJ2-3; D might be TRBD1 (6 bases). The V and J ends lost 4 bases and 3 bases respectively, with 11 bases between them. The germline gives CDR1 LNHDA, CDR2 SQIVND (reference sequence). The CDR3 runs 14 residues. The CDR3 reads CASSTQGLTDTQYF. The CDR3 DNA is TGTGCCAGTAGTACGCAGGGGCTTACAGATACGCAGTATTTT. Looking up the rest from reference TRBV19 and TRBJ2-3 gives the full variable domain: DGGITQSPKYLFRKEGQNVTLSCEQNLNHDAMYWYRQDPGQGLRLIYYSQIVNDFQKGDIAEGYSVSREKKESFPLTVTSAQKNPTAFYLCASSTQGLTDTQYFGPGTRLTVL.

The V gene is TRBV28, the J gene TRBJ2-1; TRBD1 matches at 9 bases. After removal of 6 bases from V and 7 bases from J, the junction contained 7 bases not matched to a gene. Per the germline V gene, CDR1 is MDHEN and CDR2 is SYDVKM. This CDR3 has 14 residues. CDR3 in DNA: TGTGCCAGCAGATTACACAGGGGGCAGAATGAGCAGTTCTTC. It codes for CASRLHRGQNEQFF.

The CDR3 DNA reads TGTGCCTGGACTCGACTCCTAGGAAAAAATTCACCCCTCCACTTT. Translation gives CAWTRLLGKNSPLHF. J is TRBJ1-6 and V is TRBV30; D not resolved. CDR1 is GTSNPN, CDR2 SVGIG, per germline (reference sequence). This CDR3 comprises 15 residues. Trimming stripped 4 bases from V and 7 bases from J, with 17 bases between.

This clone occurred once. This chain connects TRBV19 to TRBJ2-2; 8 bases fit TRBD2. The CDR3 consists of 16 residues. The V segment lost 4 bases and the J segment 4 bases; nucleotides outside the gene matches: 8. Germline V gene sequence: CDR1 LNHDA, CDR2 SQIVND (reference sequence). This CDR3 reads CASSTGGRGLTGELFF. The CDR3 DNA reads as TGTGCCAGTAGTACGGGAGGGAGGGGCCTCACCGGGGAGCTGTTTTTT.

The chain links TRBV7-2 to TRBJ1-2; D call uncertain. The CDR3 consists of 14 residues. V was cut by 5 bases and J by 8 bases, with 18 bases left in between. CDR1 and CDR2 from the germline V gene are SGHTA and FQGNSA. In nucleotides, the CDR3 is TGTGCCAGCAGCCCCTCGTCCCTAAATGAGGGCTACACCTTC. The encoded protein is CASSPSSLNEGYTF.

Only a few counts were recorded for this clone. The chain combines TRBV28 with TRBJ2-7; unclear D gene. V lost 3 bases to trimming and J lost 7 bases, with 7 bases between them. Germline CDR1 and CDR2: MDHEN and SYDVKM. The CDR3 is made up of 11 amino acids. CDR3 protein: CASSLEWEQYF. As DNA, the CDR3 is TGTGCCAGCAGTTTGGAGTGGGAGCAGTACTTC. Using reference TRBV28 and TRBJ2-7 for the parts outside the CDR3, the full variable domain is DVKVTQSSRYLVKRTGEKVFLECVQDMDHENMFWYRQDPGLGLRLIYFSYDVKMKEKGDIPEGYSVSREKKERFSLILESASTNQTSMYLCASSLEWEQYFGPGTRLTVT.

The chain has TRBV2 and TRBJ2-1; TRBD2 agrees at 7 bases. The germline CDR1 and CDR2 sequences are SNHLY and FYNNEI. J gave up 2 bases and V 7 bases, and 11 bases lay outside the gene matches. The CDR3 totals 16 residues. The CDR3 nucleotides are TGTGCCAGCACCGTCCTCACTAGCGTAGCCTACAATGAGCAGTTCTTC. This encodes CASTVLTSVAYNEQFF.

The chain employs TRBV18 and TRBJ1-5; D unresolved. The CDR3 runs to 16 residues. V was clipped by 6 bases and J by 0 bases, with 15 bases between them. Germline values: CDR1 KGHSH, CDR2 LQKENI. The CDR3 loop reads CASSPLARNSNQPQHF. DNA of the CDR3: TGTGCCAGCTCCCCATTAGCTAGGAATAGCAATCAGCCCCAGCATTTT.

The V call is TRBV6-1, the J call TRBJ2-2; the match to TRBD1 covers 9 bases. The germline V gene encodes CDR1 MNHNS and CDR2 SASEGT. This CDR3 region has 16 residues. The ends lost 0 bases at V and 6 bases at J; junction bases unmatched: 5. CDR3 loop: CASSEAAGQGSGELFF. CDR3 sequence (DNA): TGTGCCAGCAGTGAAGCCGCGGGACAGGGCTCCGGGGAGCTGTTTTTT.

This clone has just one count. Here the CDR3 reads CASSLLQGGTNEKLFF. The CDR3 coding sequence is TGTGCCAGCAGCCTACTCCAAGGGGGAACTAATGAAAAACTGTTTTTT. V is TRBV13 and J is TRBJ1-4; weak D call: TRBD1 (6 bases). Looked up from germline, CDR1 is PRHDT and CDR2 is FYEKMQ (reference sequence). The CDR3 spans 16 residues. V was cut by 5 bases and J by 1 base, with 14 bases left in between.

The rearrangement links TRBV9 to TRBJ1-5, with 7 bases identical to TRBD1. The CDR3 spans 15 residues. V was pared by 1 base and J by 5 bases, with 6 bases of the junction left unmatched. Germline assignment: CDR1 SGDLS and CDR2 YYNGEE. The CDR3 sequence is CASSVYRGGYQPQHF. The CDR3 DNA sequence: TGTGCCAGCAGCGTATACAGGGGAGGTTATCAGCCCCAGCATTTT.

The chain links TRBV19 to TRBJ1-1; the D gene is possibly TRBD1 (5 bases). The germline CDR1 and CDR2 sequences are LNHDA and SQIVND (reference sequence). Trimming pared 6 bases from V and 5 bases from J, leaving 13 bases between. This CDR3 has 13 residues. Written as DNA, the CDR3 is TGTGCCAGTAGCATGCAGGGTCAGACTGAAGCTTTCTTT. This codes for CASSMQGQTEAFF. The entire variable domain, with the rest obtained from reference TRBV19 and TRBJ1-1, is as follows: DGGITQSPKYLFRKEGQNVTLSCEQNLNHDAMYWYRQDPGQGLRLIYYSQIVNDFQKGDIAEGYSVSREKKESFPLTVTSAQKNPTAFYLCASSMQGQTEAFFGQGTRLTVV.

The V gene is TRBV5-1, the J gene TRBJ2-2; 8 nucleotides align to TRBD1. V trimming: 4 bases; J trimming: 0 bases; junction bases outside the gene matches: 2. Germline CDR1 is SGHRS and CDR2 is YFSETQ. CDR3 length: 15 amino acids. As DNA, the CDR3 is TGCGCCAGCAGCCGGACAGGGCCGAACACCGGGGAGCTGTTTTTT. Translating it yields CASSRTGPNTGELFF.

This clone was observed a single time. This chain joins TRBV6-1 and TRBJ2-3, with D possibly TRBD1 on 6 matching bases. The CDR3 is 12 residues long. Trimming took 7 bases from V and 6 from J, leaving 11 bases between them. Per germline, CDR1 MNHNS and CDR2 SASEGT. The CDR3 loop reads CASTPQGDTQYF. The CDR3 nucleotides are TGTGCCAGCACGCCACAGGGCGATACGCAGTATTTT.

CDR3 sequence reads: CASSLVSGFGEKLFF. CDR3 in DNA: TGTGCCAGCAGTTTAGTATCAGGGTTTGGGGAAAAACTGTTTTTT. This sequence joins TRBV28 and TRBJ1-4; TRBD1 is a possible D gene (5 bases). Trimming pared 2 bases from V and 8 bases from J, leaving 15 bases between. The CDR3 covers 15 residues. Germline values: CDR1 MDHEN, CDR2 SYDVKM.

The CDR3 sequence: CASSLQGMIGELFF. The CDR3 nucleotides are TGTGCCAGCAGTCTACAGGGGATGATCGGGGAGCTGTTTTTT. The chain uses TRBV6-5 and TRBJ2-2, with TRBD1 matching 7 bases. Looked up from germline, CDR1 is MNHEY and CDR2 is SVGAGI. J was trimmed by 7 bases and V by 5 bases; bases with no gene match: 7. The CDR3 is made up of 14 amino acids.

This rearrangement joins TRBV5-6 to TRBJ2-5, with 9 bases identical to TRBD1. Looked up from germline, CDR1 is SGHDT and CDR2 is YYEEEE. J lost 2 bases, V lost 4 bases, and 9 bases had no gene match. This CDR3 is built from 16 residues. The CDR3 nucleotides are TGTGCCAGCAGCCCCTCTCCGGGACAGGGACAAGAGACCCAGTACTTC. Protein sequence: CASSPSPGQGQETQYF.

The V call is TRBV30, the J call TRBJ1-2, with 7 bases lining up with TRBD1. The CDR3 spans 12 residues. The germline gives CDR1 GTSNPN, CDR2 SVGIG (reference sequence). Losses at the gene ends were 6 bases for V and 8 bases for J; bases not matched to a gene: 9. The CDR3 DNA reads TGTGCCTGTGGACAGGCCCCTGGGGGCTACACCTTC. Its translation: CACGQAPGGYTF.

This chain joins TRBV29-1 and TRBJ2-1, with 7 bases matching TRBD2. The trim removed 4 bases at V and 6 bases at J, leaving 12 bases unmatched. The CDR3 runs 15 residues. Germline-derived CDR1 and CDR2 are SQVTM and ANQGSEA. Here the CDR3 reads CSVGWLGGSINEQFF. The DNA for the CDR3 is TGCAGCGTTGGGTGGTTGGGCGGGAGTATCAATGAGCAGTTCTTC.

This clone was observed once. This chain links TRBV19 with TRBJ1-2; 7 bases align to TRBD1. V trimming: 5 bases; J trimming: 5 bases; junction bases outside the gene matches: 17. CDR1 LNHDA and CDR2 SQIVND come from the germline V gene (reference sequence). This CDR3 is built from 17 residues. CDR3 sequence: CASSQGQGVPFGYGYTF. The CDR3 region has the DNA TGTGCCAGTAGTCAAGGGCAGGGGGTCCCCTTTGGATATGGCTACACCTTC.

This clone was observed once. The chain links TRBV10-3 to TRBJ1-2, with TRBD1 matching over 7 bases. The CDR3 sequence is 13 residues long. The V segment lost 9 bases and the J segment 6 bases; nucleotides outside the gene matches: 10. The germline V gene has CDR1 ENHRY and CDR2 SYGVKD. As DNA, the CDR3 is TGTGCCATGACAGGAAGACAGGGCGATGGCTACACCTTC. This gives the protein CAMTGRQGDGYTF.

Written as DNA, the CDR3 is TGTGCCAGCAGCTGGGGGGGACAGGGGATCTATCAGCCCCAGCATTTT. Protein sequence: CASSWGGQGIYQPQHF. The genes are TRBV5-6 and TRBJ1-5, with TRBD1 identical over 10 bases. This CDR3 contains 16 residues. J gave up 5 bases and V 3 bases, and 8 bases lay outside the gene matches. The germline V gene has CDR1 SGHDT and CDR2 YYEEEE.

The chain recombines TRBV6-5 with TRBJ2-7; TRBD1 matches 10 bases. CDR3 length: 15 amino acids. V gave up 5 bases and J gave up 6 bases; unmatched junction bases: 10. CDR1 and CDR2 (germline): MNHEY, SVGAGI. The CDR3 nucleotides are TGTGCCAGCAGTCGGGTCCCGGACAGGGGGTCCGAGCAGTACTTC. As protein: CASSRVPDRGSEQYF.

The CDR3 DNA reads as TGTGCCAGCAGCCGGACAGGGCTGGAGACCCAGTACTTC. It is translated as CASSRTGLETQYF. This chain links TRBV7-3 with TRBJ2-5, with 8 bases fitting TRBD1. V dropped 5 bases and J dropped 5; count of bases not matched to a gene: 4. The CDR3 consists of 13 residues. Germline V gene lookup returns CDR1 SGHTA and CDR2 FQGTGA.